This entry describes one T cell receptor beta chain. It was with 60 Vbeta and 13 Jbeta primers that the PCR ran. As handled by the study authors: Later reanalysis found approximately 80 million unique TCR beta chains, 9 million to 12 million of them shared. Some clones are missing from TCRdb's copy, which holds only in-frame ones; the method was immunoSEQ multiplex PCR. That table supplies the V and J calls and clone size; D and trimming were determined from the DNA. This repertoire includes some 50,000 clones. The sample originates from a study of cytomegalovirus exposure and HLA in healthy donors. Sequencing input: PBMCs. The receptor was isolated from a woman in her thirties or forties in good health and CMV-seronegative.

The CDR3: CASSLESGQPQHF. DNA for the CDR3: TGTGCCAGCAGCTTAGAATCGGGTCAGCCCCAGCATTTT. The chain is built from TRBV7-2 and TRBJ1-5; unclear D gene. The CDR3 consists of 13 residues. The V and J ends lost 1 base and 6 bases respectively, with 7 bases between them. Germline CDR1 and CDR2: SGHTA and FQGNSA.